The next 21 T cell receptor beta chains were all read from a single sample in a study of cytomegalovirus exposure and HLA in healthy donors. The PCR contained 60 Vbeta and 13 Jbeta primers. Generated by immunoSEQ multiplex PCR, the TCRdb table keeps only in-frame clones and is missing some. The table lists 130,000 to 150,000 clones, with roughly 1.6% in the top ten. The sample comprised PBMCs. These receptors were taken from a woman between 45 and 60 years old in good health and CMV-seronegative.

V gene TRBV5-1 combines with J gene TRBJ2-7; tentatively, D is TRBD1 (5 bases). There are 14 residues in the CDR3. Trimming stripped 0 bases from V and 3 bases from J, with 10 bases between. In germline, CDR1 is SGHRS, CDR2 YFSETQ. This CDR3 is CASSLVIDSYEQYF. The CDR3 nucleotides read TGCGCCAGCAGCTTGGTGATCGACAGCTACGAGCAGTACTTC. Supplemented by reference TRBV5-1 and TRBJ2-7, the full variable domain reads KAGVTQTPRYLIKTRGQQVTLSCSPISGHRSVSWYQQTPGQGLQFLFEYFSETQRNKGNFPGRFSGRQFSNSRSEMNVSTLELGDSALYLCASSLVIDSYEQYFGPGTRLTVT.

The chain employs TRBV15 and TRBJ1-2; 7 bases agree with TRBD1. Germline V gene sequence: CDR1 LNHNV, CDR2 YYDKDF (reference sequence). The CDR3 covers 16 residues. After removal of 2 bases from V and 0 bases from J, the junction contained 6 bases not matched to a gene. This CDR3 is CATSRLGTDTNYGYTF. CDR3 nucleotides: TGTGCCACCAGCAGACTAGGGACAGACACTAACTATGGCTACACCTTC.

The chain has TRBV6-6 and TRBJ2-3; 7 nucleotides agree with TRBD2. V dropped 5 bases and J dropped 0; count of bases not matched to a gene: 5. Germline lookup yields CDR1 MNHNY and CDR2 SVGAGI (reference sequence). The CDR3 loop spans 15 amino acids. Here the CDR3 DNA reads TGTGCCAGCAGTGGAGCGGGAACTAGCACAGATACGCAGTATTTT. Its translation is CASSGAGTSTDTQYF.

This sequence joins TRBV5-4 and TRBJ1-2; 9 bases are shared with TRBD1. CDR1 SGHNT and CDR2 YYREEE come from the germline V gene (reference sequence). The CDR3 contains 14 residues. Losses at the gene ends were 0 bases for V and 7 bases for J; bases not matched to a gene: 4. CDR3 in DNA: TGTGCCAGCAGCTTGGGGGGACAGGGCTTTGGCTACACCTTC. The encoded protein is CASSLGGQGFGYTF.

This sequence joins TRBV7-2 and TRBJ2-7, with no clear D. Germline values: CDR1 SGHTA, CDR2 FQGNSA. V was clipped by 0 bases and J by 5 bases, with 14 bases between them. CDR3 length: 15 amino acids. CDR3 amino acids: CASSLASSKLNEQYF. For the CDR3, the DNA is TGTGCCAGCAGCTTAGCGTCTAGTAAACTGAACGAGCAGTACTTC.

The V gene is TRBV19, the J gene TRBJ1-1, with 8 bases that match TRBD1. Germline CDR1 LNHDA, CDR2 SQIVND (reference sequence). V gave up 3 bases and J gave up 5 bases; unmatched junction bases: 11. The CDR3 extends over 16 amino acids. CDR3 sequence (DNA): TGTGCCAGTAGTATTACCCAAACAGGGGGAGATACTGAAGCTTTCTTT. Translated: CASSITQTGGDTEAFF.

The chain links TRBV14 to TRBJ1-2, with 7 positions matching TRBD1. Germline loops: CDR1 SGHDN, CDR2 FVKESK. V gave up 0 bases and J gave up 9 bases; unmatched junction bases: 7. The CDR3 sequence is 14 residues long. CDR3 in DNA: TGTGCCAGCAGCCAAGATCGACAGGGCGGGAGCTACACCTTC. This encodes CASSQDRQGGSYTF.

The chain joins TRBV6-5 to TRBJ2-7; D call uncertain. Trimming shortened V by 0 bases and J by 0 bases, and 6 bases separated the two germline ends. The CDR3 totals 14 residues. The germline V gene has CDR1 MNHEY and CDR2 SVGAGI. This chain's CDR3 is CASSYSLSSYEQYF. The CDR3 DNA reads as TGTGCCAGCAGTTACTCCCTCAGCTCCTACGAGCAGTACTTC.

This chain connects TRBV7-2 to TRBJ1-5; D is ambiguous. This CDR3 contains 13 residues. Trimming stripped 5 bases from V and 5 bases from J, with 10 bases between. CDR1 and CDR2 (germline): SGHTA, FQGNSA. CDR3: CASSLEEDQPQHF. In nucleotides, the CDR3 is TGTGCCAGCAGCCTAGAGGAGGATCAGCCCCAGCATTTT.

The gene calls are TRBV10-3 and TRBJ2-5, with D hard to call. The CDR3 has 14 residues. Per the germline V gene, CDR1 is ENHRY and CDR2 is SYGVKD. The V and J ends lost 0 bases and 2 bases respectively, with 7 bases between them. The CDR3 sequence is CAISESRNQETQYF. The CDR3 region has the DNA TGTGCCATCAGTGAGTCGAGGAATCAAGAGACCCAGTACTTC.

CDR3 in amino acids: CATPQGQNTGELFF. The CDR3 nucleotides are TGTGCCACCCCCCAGGGGCAGAACACCGGGGAGCTGTTTTTT. V usage is TRBV19 and J usage is TRBJ2-2; D is perhaps TRBD1 (6 bases). Trimming shortened V by 10 bases and J by 1 base, and 13 bases separated the two germline ends. CDR3 length: 14 amino acids. Germline V gene data show CDR1 as LNHDA and CDR2 as SQIVND (reference sequence).

This chain connects TRBV30 to TRBJ1-1; D is uncertain. In germline, CDR1 is GTSNPN, CDR2 SVGIG (reference sequence). This CDR3 spans 15 amino acids. The V and J ends lost 1 base and 0 bases respectively, with 12 bases between them. In DNA, the CDR3 is TGTGCCTGGAGTGCAATCACGAGGATGAACACTGAAGCTTTCTTT. As protein: CAWSAITRMNTEAFF.

The chain is built from TRBV6-5 and TRBJ2-1; D is possibly TRBD2 (5 bases). Germline CDR1 MNHEY, CDR2 SVGAGI. Trimming took off 8 bases at V and 7 bases at J, with 9 bases between the two ends. This CDR3 spans 11 amino acids. CDR3 region: CASGRGNEQFF. CDR3 DNA sequence: TGTGCCAGCGGACGAGGGAATGAGCAGTTCTTC.

The chain employs TRBV18 and TRBJ2-2; tentative D call: TRBD1 (7 bases). In germline, CDR1 is KGHSH, CDR2 LQKENI. This CDR3 is 14 amino acids long. V was pared by 6 bases and J by 7 bases, with 15 bases between. Here the CDR3 DNA reads TGTGCCAGCTCCCAGGGGGGCTACGGCGGGGAGCTGTTTTTT. This sequence encodes CASSQGGYGGELFF.

CDR3 nucleotide sequence: TGTGCCAGCAGCCGGCAGGGGGCAAACATTCAGTACTTC. Protein sequence: CASSRQGANIQYF. The V gene is TRBV7-6, the J gene TRBJ2-4; TRBD1 matches at 8 bases. The CDR3 loop spans 13 amino acids. The junction had 3 bases not matched to a gene; V was cut back by 5 bases and J by 6 bases. CDR1 is SGHVS, CDR2 FNYEAQ, per germline.

The J gene is TRBJ1-6, the V gene TRBV5-1; 7 nucleotides match TRBD1. This CDR3 region has 13 residues. Trimming took 9 bases from V and 7 from J; bases not matched to a gene: 7. The germline V gene encodes CDR1 SGHRS and CDR2 YFSETQ. The CDR3: CATAMDRNSPLHF. CDR3 in DNA: TGCGCCACCGCAATGGACAGGAATTCACCCCTCCACTTT.

CDR3 nucleotides: TGTGCCAGCAGCCGGGGAGTTGGGGGACAGGGGCAAGCAACTAATGAAAAACTGTTTTTT. Encoded protein: CASSRGVGGQGQATNEKLFF. The chain links TRBV4-2 to TRBJ1-4; TRBD1 matches at 10 bases. CDR1 and CDR2 (germline): LGHNA, YNFKEQ. Germline trimming cut 4 bases from V and 0 bases from J; bases unmatched to any gene: 14. The CDR3 contains 20 residues.

The chain uses TRBV9 and TRBJ2-2; the match to TRBD2 covers 12 bases. Trimming took 0 bases from V and 5 from J; bases not matched to a gene: 2. The CDR3 loop spans 16 amino acids. The germline V gene has CDR1 SGDLS and CDR2 YYNGEE. The CDR3 reads CASSVVLAGGTGELFF. The CDR3 DNA reads TGTGCCAGCAGCGTAGTCCTAGCGGGAGGGACCGGGGAGCTGTTTTTT.

The CDR3 DNA is TGCGCCAGCAGCTCGGACAGGCCGAACACTGAAGCTTTCTTT. Its translation: CASSSDRPNTEAFF. This chain connects TRBV5-1 to TRBJ1-1; 7 positions match TRBD1. The CDR3 runs to 14 residues. The V segment lost 3 bases and the J segment 1 base; nucleotides outside the gene matches: 3. Germline V gives CDR1 SGHRS, CDR2 YFSETQ.

The CDR3 bases are TGTGCCAGCAGCTTAGTGACAGGTCCGAACACTGAAGCTTTCTTT. Protein product: CASSLVTGPNTEAFF. This chain uses TRBV11-2 with TRBJ1-1, with D perhaps matching TRBD1 (6 bases). The germline CDR1 and CDR2 sequences are SGHAT and FQNNGV. The CDR3 is 15 residues long. Trimming stripped 1 base from V and 1 base from J, with 10 bases between.

The chain joins TRBV20-1 to TRBJ2-5; D is unclear. This CDR3 has 11 residues. The germline V gene has CDR1 DFQATT and CDR2 SNEGSKA (reference sequence). V lost 8 bases to trimming and J lost 5 bases, with 12 bases between them. The CDR3 DNA follows: TGCAGTCCTTCCTCCCGGGAGACCCAGTACTTC. This codes for CSPSSRETQYF.